The entry below gives a single TCR beta chain sequence along with its context. Only one count was recorded for this clone. What antigen it recognizes has not been identified. Base qualities are not at hand, and no much larger clone is one base apart. The immunoSEQ Assay, a bias-controlled multiplex PCR, was used to amplify TCRbeta CDR3 regions from genomic DNA. Under the source paper's analysis protocol: Within the assay, amplification of reference gene primers was used to estimate how many nucleated cells each sample contained. Sequence reads were collapsed and filtered to measure the absolute abundance of every unique TCRbeta CDR3 rearrangement. For each sample, productive Simpson clonality was calculated as the square root of Simpson's diversity index across productive rearrangements. Imported from immuneACCESS, the table was reduced by TCRdb to in-frame sequences with V and J called. These copies leave out some clones; in studies compared against another copy, an unresolved V gene accounts for under half, and the cause of the remainder is not known. V and J calls and clone size are as listed in that table; D and trimming were resolved from the DNA. The sample profile shows about 320,000 clones; about nine tenths of them were found once. The ten largest make up around 4.8% of the sample.

Participants in the prospective study were aged roughly 18 to 100 years, lived in about two dozen United States geographic areas, and enrolled through a virtual design. In the prospective study, participants were assigned to cohorts based on the clinical history participants reported in a screening survey and a study questionnaire. Recovered participants in ImmuneRACE Cohort 3 were defined by two consecutive negative NP/OP PCR tests, clearance by a healthcare professional, or resolution of symptoms. Each participant in the prospective study had whole blood, serum and a nasopharyngeal or oropharyngeal swab collected by mobile phlebotomists. Prospective study participants could optionally give additional blood draws and questionnaires over a roughly 2-month period. Prospective study blood samples were shipped either frozen or at room temperature before DNA extraction. These data originate in a study of blood T cell repertoires in COVID-19 (dated by TCRdb to 2020 to 2022). The study in broad terms: Samples covering the acute and convalescent phases of COVID-19 were provided by collaborators in the United States, Italy and Spain. The prospective study material was composed of cDNA or gDNA derived from T cells, B-cell-depleted T cells, or PBMCs. The dataset comprised deeply sampled blood TCRbeta repertoires from subjects exposed to, actively infected with, or recovered from COVID-19. The repertoires were made available in a free public database intended to serve as a resource for research on the immune response to SARS-CoV-2. Samples came from the ongoing ImmuneRACE study (first 160 participants) plus 1,254 subjects from 6 global collaborators. Nearly every sample came with metadata listing a de-identified subject ID, COVID-19 status, age in years and sex. Where available, HLA class I and class II types were obtained from metadata supplied by the sample provider rather than from assay-based typing. What the study reported, not specific to this receptor: Clinical and demographic metadata were provided uncurated, with the amount varying by source and participant.

The CDR3 contains 16 residues, cysteine and phenylalanine counted. Here the CDR3 DNA is all that survives: 48 bases in frame from base 1. Via the germline V gene, CDR1 is SGHRS and CDR2 YFSETQ. Trimming removed 0 bases from V and 3 bases from J, leaving 13 bases between the germline ends. This TCR was recovered from a man aged 55 to 69 who had recovered from COVID-19. The chain is made from TRBV5-1 and TRBJ2-1; TRBD2 is perhaps the D gene, given 7 matching bases. Specimen: PBMCs or T cells enriched from blood (not recorded which). The CDR3 reads CASSLDGGLNYNEQFF. In nucleotides, the sequence is TGCGCCAGCAGCTTGGACGGGGGGCTCAACTACAATGAGCAGTTCTTC.